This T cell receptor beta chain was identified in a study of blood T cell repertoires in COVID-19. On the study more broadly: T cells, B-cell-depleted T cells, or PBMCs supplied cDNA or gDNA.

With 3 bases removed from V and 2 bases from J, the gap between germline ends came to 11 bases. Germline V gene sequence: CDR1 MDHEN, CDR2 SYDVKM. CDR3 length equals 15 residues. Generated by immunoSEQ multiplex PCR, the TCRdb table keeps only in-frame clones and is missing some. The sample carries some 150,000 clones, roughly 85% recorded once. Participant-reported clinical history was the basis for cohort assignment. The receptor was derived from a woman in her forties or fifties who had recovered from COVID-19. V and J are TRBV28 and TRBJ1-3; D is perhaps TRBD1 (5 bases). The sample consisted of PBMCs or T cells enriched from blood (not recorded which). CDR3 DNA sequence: TGTGCCAGCAGTTTCCGGCGGGGCGCTGGAAACACCATATATTTT. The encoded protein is CASSFRRGAGNTIYF. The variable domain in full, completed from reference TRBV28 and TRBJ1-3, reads DVKVTQSSRYLVKRTGEKVFLECVQDMDHENMFWYRQDPGLGLRLIYFSYDVKMKEKGDIPEGYSVSREKKERFSLILESASTNQTSMYLCASSFRRGAGNTIYFGEGSWLTVV.